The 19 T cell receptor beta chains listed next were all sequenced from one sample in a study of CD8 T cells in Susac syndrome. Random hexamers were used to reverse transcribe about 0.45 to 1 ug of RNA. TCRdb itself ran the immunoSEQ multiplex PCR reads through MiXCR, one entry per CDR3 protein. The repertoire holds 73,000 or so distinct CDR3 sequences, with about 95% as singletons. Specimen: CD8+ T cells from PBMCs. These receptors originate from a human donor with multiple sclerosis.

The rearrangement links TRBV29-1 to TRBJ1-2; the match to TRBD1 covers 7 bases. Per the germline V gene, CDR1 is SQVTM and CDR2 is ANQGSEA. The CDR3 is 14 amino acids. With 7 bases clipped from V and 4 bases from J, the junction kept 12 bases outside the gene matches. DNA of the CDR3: TGCAGCGACATCGAAGGGGGCGCAGTCTATGGCTACACCTTC. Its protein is CSDIEGGAVYGYTF.

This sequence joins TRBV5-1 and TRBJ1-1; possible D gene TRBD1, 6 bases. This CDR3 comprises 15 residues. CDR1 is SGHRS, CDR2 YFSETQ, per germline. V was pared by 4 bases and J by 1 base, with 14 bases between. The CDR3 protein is CASSPRDRWNTEAFF. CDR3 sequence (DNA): TGCGCCAGCAGCCCCCGAGACAGGTGGAACACTGAAGCTTTCTTT.

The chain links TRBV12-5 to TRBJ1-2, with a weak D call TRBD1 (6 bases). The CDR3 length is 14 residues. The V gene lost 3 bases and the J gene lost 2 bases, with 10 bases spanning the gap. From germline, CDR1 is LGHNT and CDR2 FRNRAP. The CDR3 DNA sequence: TGTGCTAGTGGTTTCGGGGGGGCGAACTATGGCTACACCTTC. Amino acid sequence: CASGFGGANYGYTF.

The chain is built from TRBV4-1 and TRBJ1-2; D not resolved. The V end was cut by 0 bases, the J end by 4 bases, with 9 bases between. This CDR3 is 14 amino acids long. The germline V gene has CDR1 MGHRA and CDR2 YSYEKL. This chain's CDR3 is CASSQDPGSYGYTF. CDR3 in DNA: TGCGCCAGCAGCCAAGATCCAGGAAGCTATGGCTACACCTTC.

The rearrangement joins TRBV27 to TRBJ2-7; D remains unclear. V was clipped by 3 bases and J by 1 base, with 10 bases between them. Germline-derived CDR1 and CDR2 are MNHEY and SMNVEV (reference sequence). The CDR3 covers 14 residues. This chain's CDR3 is CASSFVGFSYEQYF. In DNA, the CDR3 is TGTGCCAGCAGTTTTGTCGGGTTTTCCTACGAGCAGTACTTC.

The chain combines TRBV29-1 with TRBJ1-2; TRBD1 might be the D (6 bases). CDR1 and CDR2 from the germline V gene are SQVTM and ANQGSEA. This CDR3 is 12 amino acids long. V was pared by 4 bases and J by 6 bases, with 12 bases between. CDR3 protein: CSVVSGADGYTF. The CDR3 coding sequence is TGCAGCGTTGTCTCGGGGGCGGATGGCTACACCTTC.

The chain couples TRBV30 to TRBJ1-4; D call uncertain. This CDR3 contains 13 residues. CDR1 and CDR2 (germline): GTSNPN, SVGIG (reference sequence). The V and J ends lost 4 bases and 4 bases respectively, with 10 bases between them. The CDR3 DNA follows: TGTGCCTGGATCGACGGATATAATGAAAAACTGTTTTTT. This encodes CAWIDGYNEKLFF.

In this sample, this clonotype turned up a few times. CDR3 sequence (DNA): TGTGCCAGCAGCTTCCGGGACGGCGGTCGGCCCTACGAGCAGTACTTC. It specifies CASSFRDGGRPYEQYF. The V and J genes are TRBV7-9 and TRBJ2-7; either TRBD1 or TRBD2 may fit D (5 bases each). The CDR3 extends over 16 amino acids. Germline values: CDR1 SEHNR, CDR2 FQNEAQ (reference sequence). Trimming left V 3 bases short and J 2 bases short, with 17 bases between. The variable domain in full, with the rest retrieved from reference TRBV7-9 and TRBJ2-7, is DTGVSQNPRHKITKRGQNVTFRCDPISEHNRLYWYRQTLGQGPEFLTYFQNEAQLEKSRLLSDRFSAERPKGSFSTLEIQRTEQGDSAMYLCASSFRDGGRPYEQYFGPGTRLTVT.

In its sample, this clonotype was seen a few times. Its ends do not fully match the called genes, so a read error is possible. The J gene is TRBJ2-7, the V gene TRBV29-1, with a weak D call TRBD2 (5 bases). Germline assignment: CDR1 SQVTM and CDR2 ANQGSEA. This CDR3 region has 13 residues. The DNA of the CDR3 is TGCAGCGCCCAAGCGGCTAGCTCCTATGAGCAGTACTTC. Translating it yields CSAQAASSYEQYF.

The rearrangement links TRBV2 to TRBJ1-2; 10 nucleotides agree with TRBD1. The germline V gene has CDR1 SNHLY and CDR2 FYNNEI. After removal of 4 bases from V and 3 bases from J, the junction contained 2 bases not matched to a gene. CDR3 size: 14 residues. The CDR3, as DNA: TGTGCCAGCAGTGGGGACAGGGGAGACTATGGCTACACCTTC. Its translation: CASSGDRGDYGYTF.

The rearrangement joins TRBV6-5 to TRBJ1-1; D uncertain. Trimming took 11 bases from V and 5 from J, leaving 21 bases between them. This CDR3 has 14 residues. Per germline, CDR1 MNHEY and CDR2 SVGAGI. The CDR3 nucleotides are TGTGCCTCCCTACCTCGGCCGGGGAGAACTGAAGCTTTCTTT. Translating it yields CASLPRPGRTEAFF.

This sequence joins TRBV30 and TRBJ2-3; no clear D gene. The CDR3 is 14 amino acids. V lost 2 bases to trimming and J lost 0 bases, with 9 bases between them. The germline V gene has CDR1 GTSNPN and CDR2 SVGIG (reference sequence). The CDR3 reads CAWSRTGSTDTQYF. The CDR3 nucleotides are TGTGCCTGGAGTAGAACGGGTAGCACAGATACGCAGTATTTT.

The CDR3 coding sequence is TGCGCCAGCAGCCAAGTCGGCCGTTCTAGCGGGGAACAAGAGACCCAGTACTTC. As protein: CASSQVGRSSGEQETQYF. This sequence joins TRBV4-1 and TRBJ2-5; TRBD2 agrees at 9 bases. Germline values: CDR1 MGHRA, CDR2 YSYEKL. The CDR3 has 18 amino acids. Trimming removed 1 base from V and 2 bases from J; junction bases left unmatched: 11.

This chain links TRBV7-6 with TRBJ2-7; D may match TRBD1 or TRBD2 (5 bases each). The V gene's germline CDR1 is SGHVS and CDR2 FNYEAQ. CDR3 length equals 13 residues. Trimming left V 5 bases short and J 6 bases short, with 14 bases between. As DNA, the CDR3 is TGTGCCAGCAGCGGGACCAACCCCCTCGAGCAGTACTTC. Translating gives CASSGTNPLEQYF. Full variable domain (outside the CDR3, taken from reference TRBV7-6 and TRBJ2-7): GAGVSQSPRYKVTKRGQDVALRCDPISGHVSLYWYRQALGQGPEFLTYFNYEAQQDKSGLPNDRFSAERPEGSISTLTIQRTEQRDSAMYRCASSGTNPLEQYFGPGTRLTVT.

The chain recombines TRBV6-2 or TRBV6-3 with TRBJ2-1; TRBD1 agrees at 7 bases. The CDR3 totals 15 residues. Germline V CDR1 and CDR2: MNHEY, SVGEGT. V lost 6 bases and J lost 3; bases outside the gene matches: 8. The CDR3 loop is CASRSDRALYNEQFF. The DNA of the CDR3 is TGTGCCAGCAGATCTGACAGGGCCCTCTACAATGAGCAGTTCTTC.

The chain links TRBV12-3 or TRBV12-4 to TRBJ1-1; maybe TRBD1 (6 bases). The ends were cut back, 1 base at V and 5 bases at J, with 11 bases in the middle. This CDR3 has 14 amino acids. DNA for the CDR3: TGTGCCAGCAGTTTAGAGGGAACAGGGACTGAAGCTTTCTTT. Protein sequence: CASSLEGTGTEAFF.

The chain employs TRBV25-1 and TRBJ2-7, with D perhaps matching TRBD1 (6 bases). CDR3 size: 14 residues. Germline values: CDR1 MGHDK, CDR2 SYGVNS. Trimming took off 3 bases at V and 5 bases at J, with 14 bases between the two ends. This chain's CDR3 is CASSELTGLDEQYF. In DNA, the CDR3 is TGTGCCAGCAGTGAGTTGACAGGCCTCGACGAGCAGTACTTC.

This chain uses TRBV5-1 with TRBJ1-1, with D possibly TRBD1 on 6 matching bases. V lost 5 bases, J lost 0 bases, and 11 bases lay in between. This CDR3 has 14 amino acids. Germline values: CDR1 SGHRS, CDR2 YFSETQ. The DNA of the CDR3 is TGCGCCAGCAGTCACAGGGTTATGAACACTGAAGCTTTCTTT. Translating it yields CASSHRVMNTEAFF.

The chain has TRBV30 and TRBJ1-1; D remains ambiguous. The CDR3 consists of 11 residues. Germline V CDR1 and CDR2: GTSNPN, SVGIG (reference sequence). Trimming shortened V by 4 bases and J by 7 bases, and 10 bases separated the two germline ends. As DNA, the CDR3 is TGTGCCTGGATTGACCTCATTGAAGCTTTCTTT. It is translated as CAWIDLIEAFF. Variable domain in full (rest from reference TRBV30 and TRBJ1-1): SQTIHQWPATLVQPVGSPLSLECTVEGTSNPNLYWYRQAAGRGLQLLFYSVGIGQISSEVPQNLSASRPQDRQFILSSKKLLLSDSGFYLCAWIDLIEAFFGQGTRLTVV.